The source of this T cell receptor (beta chain) is a study of shared clonotypes between healthy human individuals. The method was immunoSEQ multiplex PCR; TCRdb's version includes in-frame clones alone and lacks a portion of them. Of millions of clones listed, approximately 95% were seen once; the top ten hold 0.13%. The CDR3 length is 17 residues. Trimming took 4 bases from V and 6 from J; bases not matched to a gene: 13. CDR1 is SGHDT and CDR2 is YYEEEE in the germline V gene. The rearrangement links TRBV5-6 to TRBJ2-2; 9 bases align to TRBD1. The sequence derives from a man aged 18 to 29 in good health. Sequenced sample: naive CD4+ T cells sorted from blood. Subset of the sample: CD45RA+ positively selected. CDR3 protein: CASSLPFRDRDSGELFF. CDR3 DNA sequence: TGTGCCAGCAGCCTCCCCTTCCGGGACAGGGATTCCGGGGAGCTGTTTTTT.